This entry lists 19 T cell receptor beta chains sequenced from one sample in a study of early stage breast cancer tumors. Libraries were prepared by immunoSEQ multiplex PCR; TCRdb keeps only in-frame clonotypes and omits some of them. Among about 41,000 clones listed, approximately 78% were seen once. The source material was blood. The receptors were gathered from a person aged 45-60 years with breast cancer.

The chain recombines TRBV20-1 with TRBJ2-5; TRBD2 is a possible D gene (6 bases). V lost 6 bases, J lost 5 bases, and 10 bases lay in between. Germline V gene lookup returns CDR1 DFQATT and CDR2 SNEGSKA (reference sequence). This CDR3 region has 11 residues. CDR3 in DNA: TGCAGTGCGGGGGGAATGGAGACCCAGTACTTC. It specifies CSAGGMETQYF.

This CDR3 reads CASSPVRELSYEQYF. The DNA for the CDR3 is TGTGCCAGCAGCCCGGTACGGGAGCTCTCCTACGAGCAGTACTTC. The chain links TRBV11-3 to TRBJ2-7; TRBD2 is a possible D gene (6 bases). Germline V gene data show CDR1 as SGHNT and CDR2 as YENEEA. Between the trimmed V and J ends, which lost 5 bases and 0 bases, there was a span of 14 bases. The CDR3 length is 15 residues.

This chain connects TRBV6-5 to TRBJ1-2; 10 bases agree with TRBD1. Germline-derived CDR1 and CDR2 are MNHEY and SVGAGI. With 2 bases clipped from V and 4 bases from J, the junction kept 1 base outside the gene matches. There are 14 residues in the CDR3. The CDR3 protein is CASSYRTGGYGYTF. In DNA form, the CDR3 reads TGTGCCAGCAGTTACCGGACAGGGGGCTATGGCTACACCTTC.

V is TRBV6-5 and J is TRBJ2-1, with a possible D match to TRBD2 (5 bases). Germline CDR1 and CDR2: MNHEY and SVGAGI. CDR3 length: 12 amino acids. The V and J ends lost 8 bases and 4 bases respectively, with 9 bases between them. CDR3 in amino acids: CASYGGYNEQFF. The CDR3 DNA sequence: TGTGCCAGCTATGGAGGATACAATGAGCAGTTCTTC.

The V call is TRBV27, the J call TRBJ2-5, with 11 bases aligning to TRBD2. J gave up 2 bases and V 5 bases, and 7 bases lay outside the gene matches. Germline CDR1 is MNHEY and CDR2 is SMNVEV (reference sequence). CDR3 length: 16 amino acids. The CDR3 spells CASSAFGTSGQETQYF. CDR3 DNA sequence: TGTGCCAGCAGTGCCTTTGGGACTAGCGGTCAAGAGACCCAGTACTTC.

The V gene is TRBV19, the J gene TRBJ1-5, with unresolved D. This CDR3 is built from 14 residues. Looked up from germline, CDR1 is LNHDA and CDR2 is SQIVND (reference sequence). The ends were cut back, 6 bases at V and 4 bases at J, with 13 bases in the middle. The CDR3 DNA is TGTGCCAGTAGGTTTGATTTCCGGAATCAGCCCCAGCATTTT. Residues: CASRFDFRNQPQHF.

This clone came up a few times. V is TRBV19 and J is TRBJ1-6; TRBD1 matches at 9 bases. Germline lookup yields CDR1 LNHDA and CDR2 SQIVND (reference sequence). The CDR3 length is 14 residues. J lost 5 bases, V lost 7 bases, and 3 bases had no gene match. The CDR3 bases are TGTGCCAGTACGACAGGGGGAAATAATTCACCCCTCCACTTT. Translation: CASTTGGNNSPLHF. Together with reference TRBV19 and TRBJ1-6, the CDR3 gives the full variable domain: DGGITQSPKYLFRKEGQNVTLSCEQNLNHDAMYWYRQDPGQGLRLIYYSQIVNDFQKGDIAEGYSVSREKKESFPLTVTSAQKNPTAFYLCASTTGGNNSPLHFGNGTRLTVT.

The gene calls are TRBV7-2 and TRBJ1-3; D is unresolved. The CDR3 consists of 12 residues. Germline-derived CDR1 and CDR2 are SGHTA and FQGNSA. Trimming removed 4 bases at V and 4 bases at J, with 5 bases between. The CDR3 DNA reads TGTGCCAGCAGCTCGACAGGAAACACCATATATTTT. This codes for CASSSTGNTIYF.

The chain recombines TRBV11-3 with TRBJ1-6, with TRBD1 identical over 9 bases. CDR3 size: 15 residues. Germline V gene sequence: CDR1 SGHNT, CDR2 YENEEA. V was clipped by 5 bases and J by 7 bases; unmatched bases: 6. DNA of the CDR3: TGTGCCAGCAGCCAGGGGACAGGGCACAATTCACCCCTCCACTTT. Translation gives CASSQGTGHNSPLHF.

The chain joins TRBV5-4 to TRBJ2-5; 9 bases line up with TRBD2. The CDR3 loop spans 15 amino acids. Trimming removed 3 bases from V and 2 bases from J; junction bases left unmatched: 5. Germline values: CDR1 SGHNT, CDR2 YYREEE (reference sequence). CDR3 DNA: TGTGCCAGCAGCTCAGCTAGCGGGACGCAAGAGACCCAGTACTTC. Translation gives CASSSASGTQETQYF. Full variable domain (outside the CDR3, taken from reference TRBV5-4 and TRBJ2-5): ETGVTQSPTHLIKTRGQQVTLRCSSQSGHNTVSWYQQALGQGPQFIFQYYREEENGRGNFPPRFSGLQFPNYSSELNVNALELDDSALYLCASSSASGTQETQYFGPGTRLLVL.

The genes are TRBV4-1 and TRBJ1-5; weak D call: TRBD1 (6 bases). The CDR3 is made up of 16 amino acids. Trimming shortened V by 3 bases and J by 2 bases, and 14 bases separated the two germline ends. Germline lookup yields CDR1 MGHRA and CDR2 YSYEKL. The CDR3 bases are TGCGCCAGCAGCCATCCGTCGAACAGGGGCAATCAGCCCCAGCATTTT. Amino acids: CASSHPSNRGNQPQHF.

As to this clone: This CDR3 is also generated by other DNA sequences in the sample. The CDR3 bases are TGTGCTAGTGGACCAGGGGGGTCCACAGATACGCAGTATTTT. It is translated as CASGPGGSTDTQYF. This chain joins TRBV12-5 and TRBJ2-3, with a possible D match to TRBD1 (7 bases). The CDR3 sequence is 14 residues long. Germline-derived CDR1 and CDR2 are LGHNT and FRNRAP. V dropped 6 bases and J dropped 2 bases, with 12 bases sitting between them.

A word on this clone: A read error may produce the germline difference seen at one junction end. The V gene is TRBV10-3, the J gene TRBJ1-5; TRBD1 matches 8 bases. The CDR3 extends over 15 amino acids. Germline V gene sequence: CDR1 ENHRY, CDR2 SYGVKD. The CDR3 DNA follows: TGTGCCATCAGTGATAGGACAGGGAGCAGTCAGCCCCAGCATTTT. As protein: CAISDRTGSSQPQHF.

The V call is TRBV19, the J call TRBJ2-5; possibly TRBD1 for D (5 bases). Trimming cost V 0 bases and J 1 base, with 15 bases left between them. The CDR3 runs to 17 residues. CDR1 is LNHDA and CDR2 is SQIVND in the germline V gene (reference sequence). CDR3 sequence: CASSIDQSAGSQETQYF. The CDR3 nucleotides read TGTGCCAGTAGTATAGATCAGTCCGCAGGGTCCCAAGAGACCCAGTACTTC.

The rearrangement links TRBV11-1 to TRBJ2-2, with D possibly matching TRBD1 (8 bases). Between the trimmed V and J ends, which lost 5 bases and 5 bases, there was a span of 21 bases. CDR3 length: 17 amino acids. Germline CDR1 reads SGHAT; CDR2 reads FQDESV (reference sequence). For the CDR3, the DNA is TGTGCCAGCAGCGAACGCAGACAGGGGCGGGGGACCGGGGAGCTGTTTTTT. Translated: CASSERRQGRGTGELFF.

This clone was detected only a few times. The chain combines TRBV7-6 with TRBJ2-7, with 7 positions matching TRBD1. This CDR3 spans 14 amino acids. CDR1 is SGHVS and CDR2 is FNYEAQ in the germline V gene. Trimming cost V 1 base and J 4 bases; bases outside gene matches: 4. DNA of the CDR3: TGTGCCAGCAGCTTAGGACAGGGTGGTTACGAGCAGTACTTC. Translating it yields CASSLGQGGYEQYF. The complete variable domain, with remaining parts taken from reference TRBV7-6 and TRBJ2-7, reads GAGVSQSPRYKVTKRGQDVALRCDPISGHVSLYWYRQALGQGPEFLTYFNYEAQQDKSGLPNDRFSAERPEGSISTLTIQRTEQRDSAMYRCASSLGQGGYEQYFGPGTRLTVT.

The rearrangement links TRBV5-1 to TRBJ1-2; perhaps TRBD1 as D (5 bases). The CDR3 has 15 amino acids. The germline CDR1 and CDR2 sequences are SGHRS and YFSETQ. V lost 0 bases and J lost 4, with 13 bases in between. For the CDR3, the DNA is TGCGCCAGCAGCTTGGCGGCCTCGGGGGGCTATGGCTACACCTTC. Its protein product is CASSLAASGGYGYTF.

CDR3 region: CASSPRTSGTKRSYNEQFF. In DNA, the CDR3 is TGTGCCAGCAGCCCGCGGACTAGCGGGACTAAAAGGTCCTACAATGAGCAGTTCTTC. The chain has TRBV11-2 and TRBJ2-1, with 12 nucleotides matching TRBD2. The J segment lost 1 base and the V segment lost 5 bases, leaving 12 bases of the junction unmatched. Per germline, CDR1 SGHAT and CDR2 FQNNGV. The CDR3 is 19 residues long. Together with reference TRBV11-2 and TRBJ2-1, the CDR3 gives the full variable domain: EAGVAQSPRYKIIEKRQSVAFWCNPISGHATLYWYQQILGQGPKLLIQFQNNGVVDDSQLPKDRFSAERLKGVDSTLKIQPAKLEDSAVYLCASSPRTSGTKRSYNEQFFGPGTRLTVL.

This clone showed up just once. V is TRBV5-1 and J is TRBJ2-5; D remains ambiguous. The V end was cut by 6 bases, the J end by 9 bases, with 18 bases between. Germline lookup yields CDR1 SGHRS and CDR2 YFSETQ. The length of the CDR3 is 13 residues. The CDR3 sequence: CASTPLAGRAQYF. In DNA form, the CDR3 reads TGCGCCAGCACACCTTTGGCAGGAAGAGCCCAGTACTTC.